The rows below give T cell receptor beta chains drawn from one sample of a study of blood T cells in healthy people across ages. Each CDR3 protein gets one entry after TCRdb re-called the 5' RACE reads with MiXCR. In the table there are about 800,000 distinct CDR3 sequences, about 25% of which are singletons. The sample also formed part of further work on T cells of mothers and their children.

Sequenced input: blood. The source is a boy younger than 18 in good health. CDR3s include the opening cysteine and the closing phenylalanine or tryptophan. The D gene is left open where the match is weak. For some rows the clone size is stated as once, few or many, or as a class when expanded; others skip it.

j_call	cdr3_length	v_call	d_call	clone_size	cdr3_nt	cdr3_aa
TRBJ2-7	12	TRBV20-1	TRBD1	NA	TGCAGTGCTAACAGGGGGGACTACGAGCAGTACTTC	CSANRGDYEQYF
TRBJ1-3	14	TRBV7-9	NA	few	TGTGCCAGCAGCTTAAACGGTTTTGGAAACACCATATATTTT	CASSLNGFGNTIYF
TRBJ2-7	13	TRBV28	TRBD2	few	TGTGCCAGCAGTTACCGACTAGCGAGGGAGCAGTACTTC	CASSYRLAREQYF
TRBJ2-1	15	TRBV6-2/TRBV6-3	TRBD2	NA	TGTGCCAGCAGCCCAAGCGGGGGGATCTACAATGAGCAGTTCTTC	CASSPSGGIYNEQFF
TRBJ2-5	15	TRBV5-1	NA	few	TGCGCCAGCAGCTTTGGGGGGACCTTCCAAGAGACCCAGTACTTC	CASSFGGTFQETQYF
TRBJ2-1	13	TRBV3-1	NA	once	TGTGCCAGCACCCCGGACGGGGTTTCTGAGCAGTTCTTC	CASTPDGVSEQFF
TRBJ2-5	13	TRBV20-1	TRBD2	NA	TGCAGTGCTCCGCTAGCGGGCCAAGAGACCCAGTACTTC	CSAPLAGQETQYF
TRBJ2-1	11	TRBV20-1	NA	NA	TGCAGTGCTGAATCCTACAATGAGCAGTTCTTC	CSAESYNEQFF
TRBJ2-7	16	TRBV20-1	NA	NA	TGCAGTGCTTTGGGATTTGATGTCCGAAGCTCCTACGAGCAGTACTTC	CSALGFDVRSSYEQYF
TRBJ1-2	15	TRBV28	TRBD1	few	TGTGCCAGCAGTTTATCCCGGACAGGGTTGTATGGCTACACCTTC	CASSLSRTGLYGYTF
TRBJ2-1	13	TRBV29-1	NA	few	TGCAGCGTTGAAGGGGTGAACAGAAATGAGCAGTTCTTC	CSVEGVNRNEQFF
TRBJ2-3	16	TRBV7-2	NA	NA	TGTGCCAGCAGCAAAAGAGGGGCTACGGAAACAGATACGCAGTATTTT	CASSKRGATETDTQYF
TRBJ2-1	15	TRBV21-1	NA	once	TGTGCCAGCAGCAAAGCGGCTAGCGGCAACAATGAGCAGTTCTTC	CASSKAASGNNEQFF
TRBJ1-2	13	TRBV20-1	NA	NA	TGCAGTGCGAGCGTCCCGGGGGCAAGGAGCTACACCTTC	CSASVPGARSYTF
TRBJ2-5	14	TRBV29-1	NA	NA	TGCAGCGTTGACTCGGGACTGTCCCAAGAGACCCAGTACTTC	CSVDSGLSQETQYF
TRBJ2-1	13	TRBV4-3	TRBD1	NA	TGCGCCAGCAGCCAACGGGACAGGGGGGAGCAGTTCTTC	CASSQRDRGEQFF
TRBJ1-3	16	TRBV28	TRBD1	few	TGTGCCAGCAGTTTATTGACAGGGGGCCGTGGAAACACCATATATTTT	CASSLLTGGRGNTIYF
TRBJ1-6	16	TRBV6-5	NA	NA	TGTGCCAGCAGTTACACAAATTTGACGGCCAACTCACCCCTCCACTTT	CASSYTNLTANSPLHF
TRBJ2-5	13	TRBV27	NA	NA	TGTGCCAGCAGTCCCCGCTACGATCAGACCCAGTACTTC	CASSPRYDQTQYF
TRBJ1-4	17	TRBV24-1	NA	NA	TGTGCCACCAGTGATCCCGCGGACAGCCCAACTAATGAAAAACTGTTTTTT	CATSDPADSPTNEKLFF
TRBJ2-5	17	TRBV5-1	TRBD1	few	TGCGCCAGCAGCTTGATTAGGACAGGGGGGCTCCAAGAGACCCAGTACTTC	CASSLIRTGGLQETQYF
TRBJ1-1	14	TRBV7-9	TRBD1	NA	TGTGCCACAACTTTACAGGGGGGGAACACTGAAGCTTTCTTT	CATTLQGGNTEAFF
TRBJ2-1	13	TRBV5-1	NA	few	TGCGCCAGCAGCTTGGAGCCAGGGCGGGAGCAGTTCTTC	CASSLEPGREQFF
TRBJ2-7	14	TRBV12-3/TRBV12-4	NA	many	TGTGCCAGCAGTTTAGGGGGAGGTAGCTACGAGCAGTACTTC	CASSLGGGSYEQYF
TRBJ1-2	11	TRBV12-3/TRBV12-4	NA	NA	TGTGCCAGCAGTTCATGGAGGGGCTACACCTTC	CASSSWRGYTF
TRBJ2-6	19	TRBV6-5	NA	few	TGTGCCAGCAGTTACGGTATTTACAGAACAAACTCTGGGGCCAACGTCCTGACTTTC	CASSYGIYRTNSGANVLTF
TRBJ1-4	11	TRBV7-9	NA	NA	TGTGCCAGCGGGAAGGAAGAAAAACTGTTTTTT	CASGKEEKLFF
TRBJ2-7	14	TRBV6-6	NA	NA	TGTGCCAGCAGGCTAGACACGACTCGGAACGAGCAGTACTTC	CASRLDTTRNEQYF
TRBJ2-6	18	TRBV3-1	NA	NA	TGTGCCAGCAGCCAAGGATCGGGGTCACCCTCTGGGGCCAACGTCCTGACTTTC	CASSQGSGSPSGANVLTF
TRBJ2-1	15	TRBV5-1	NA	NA	TGCGCCAGCAGCTCCACCGGGACTGACTACAATGAGCAGTTCTTC	CASSSTGTDYNEQFF
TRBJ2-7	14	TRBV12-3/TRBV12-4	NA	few	TGTGCCAGCAGTTCAGCCCCGTGGGGGGACGAGCAGTACTTC	CASSSAPWGDEQYF
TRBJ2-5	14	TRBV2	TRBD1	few	TGTGCCAGCAGTAGGACAGGTCGGGTGGAGACCCAGTACTTC	CASSRTGRVETQYF
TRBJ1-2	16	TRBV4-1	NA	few	TGCGCCAGCAGCCAAGATAAATGGGGTTCTTACTATGGCTACACCTTC	CASSQDKWGSYYGYTF
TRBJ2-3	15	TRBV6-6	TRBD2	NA	TGTGCCAGCAGCATTGCCGGGACTAGCTCAGATACGCAGTATTTT	CASSIAGTSSDTQYF
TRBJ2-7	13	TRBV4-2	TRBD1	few	TGTGCCAGCAGCCTGGGACAGGGAGTCGAGCAGTACTTC	CASSLGQGVEQYF
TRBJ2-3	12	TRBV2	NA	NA	TGTGCCAGCAGGGCGGACACAGATACGCAGTATTTT	CASRADTDTQYF
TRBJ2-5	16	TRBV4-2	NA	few	TGTGCCAGCAGCCCCGGGGCCGGGCAGGGGCAAGAGACCCAGTACTTC	CASSPGAGQGQETQYF